This note documents a single T cell receptor beta chain sequence. What antigen it recognizes has not been identified. No base quality values were provided; no much bigger clone lies one nucleotide off. TCRbeta CDR3 regions were amplified from genomic DNA using the immunoSEQ Assay, a bias-controlled multiplex PCR. Regarding the original processing steps: The number of nucleated cells in each sample was estimated from the amplification of reference gene primers within the assay. To quantify the absolute abundance of each unique TCRbeta CDR3 rearrangement, sequence reads were collapsed and filtered. For each sample, productive Simpson clonality was calculated by taking the square root of Simpson's diversity index across productive rearrangements. Imported from immuneACCESS, the table was reduced by TCRdb to in-frame sequences with V and J called. These copies leave out some clones; in studies compared against another copy, an unresolved V gene accounts for under half, and the cause of the remainder is not known. Clone size and the V and J calls come from that table; the DNA yielded D and trimming. This sample has fewer than 250,000 clones in its table, and approximately 80% of those were observed once. The top ten clonotypes cover roughly an eighth of the sample.

The CDR1 and CDR2 encoded by the germline V gene are MDHEN and SYDVKM. The CDR3 has 13 amino acids, counting the end cysteine and phenylalanine. Just CDR3 DNA is preserved here, 39 bases in frame from base 1. V is trimmed back by 2 bases and J by 11 bases, and the junction contains 8 bases that no gene match accounts for. Collaborating institutions collected whole blood in K2EDTA tubes following their own protocols. Collaborator samples were shipped for TCRbeta analysis as frozen whole blood, isolated PBMCs, or DNA extracted from either sample type. The data originate from a study of blood T cell repertoires in COVID-19 (dated by TCRdb to 2018 to 2021). With regard to the full study: Samples from collaborators originated in the United States, Italy and Spain and spanned both the acute and convalescent phases of COVID-19. The prospective study material was composed of cDNA or gDNA derived from T cells, B-cell-depleted T cells, or PBMCs. The dataset comprised deeply sampled blood TCRbeta repertoires from subjects exposed to, actively infected with, or recovered from COVID-19. The repertoires were made available in a free public database intended to serve as a resource for research on the immune response to SARS-CoV-2. Samples were obtained from the ongoing ImmuneRACE study (first 160 participants) and from over 1,000 subjects provided by 6 global collaborators. Nearly every sample came with metadata listing a de-identified subject ID, COVID-19 status, age in years and sex. Where available, HLA class I and class II types were taken from metadata supplied by the sample provider and were not determined by assay-based typing.

The investigation overall reported the following: Clinical and demographic metadata were provided uncurated, with the amount varying by source and participant.

The TCR was taken from a woman aged 45-65 years with acute or convalescent COVID-19. Sequenced input: peripheral blood. The chain employs TRBV28 and TRBJ2-7; 8 central bases correspond to TRBD2. The CDR3 corresponds to CASSLHLGGGEYF. The sequenced DNA: TGTGCCAGCAGTTTACACCTCGGGGGGGGCGAGTACTTC.